The T cell receptor beta chain described here comes from a study of blood T cell repertoires in COVID-19. Study background: Italy, Spain and the United States were the sources of the convalescent and acute COVID-19 samples. Nucleic acid was either cDNA or gDNA, and it came from T cells, B-cell-depleted T cells, or PBMCs.

Trimming took off 4 bases at V and 5 bases at J, with 9 bases between the two ends. The V gene's germline CDR1 is MDHEN and CDR2 SYDVKM. This CDR3 has 12 amino acids. In the authors' methods: Cell counts per sample came from amplifying reference gene primers. The table came from immunoSEQ multiplex PCR; TCRdb's copy has only in-frame clones and leaves some out. For V, J and clone size, that table is used; D and trimming come from the DNA. This table has approximately 500,000 clones, 70% to 90% appearing once. The sample comprised peripheral blood. This receptor was identified in a human donor in a cohort sampled during active COVID-19. The V gene is TRBV28, the J gene TRBJ2-7; perhaps TRBD1 as D (6 bases). CDR3 protein: CASSSWDNEQYF. CDR3 in DNA: TGTGCCAGCAGTTCCTGGGACAACGAGCAGTACTTC.